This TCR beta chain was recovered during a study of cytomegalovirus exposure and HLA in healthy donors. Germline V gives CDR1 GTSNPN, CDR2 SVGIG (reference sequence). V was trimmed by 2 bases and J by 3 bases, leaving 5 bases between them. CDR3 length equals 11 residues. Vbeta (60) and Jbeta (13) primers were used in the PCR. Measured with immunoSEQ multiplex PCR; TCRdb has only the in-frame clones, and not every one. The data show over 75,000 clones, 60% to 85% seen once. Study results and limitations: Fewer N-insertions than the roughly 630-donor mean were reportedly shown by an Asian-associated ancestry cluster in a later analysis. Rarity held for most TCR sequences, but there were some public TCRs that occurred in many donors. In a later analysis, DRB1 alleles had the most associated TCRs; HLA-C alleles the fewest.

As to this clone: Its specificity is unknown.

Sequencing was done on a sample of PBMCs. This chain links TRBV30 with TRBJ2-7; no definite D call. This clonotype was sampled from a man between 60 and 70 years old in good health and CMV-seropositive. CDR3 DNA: TGTGCCTGGAGTCGAGACTACGAGCAGTACTTC. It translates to CAWSRDYEQYF.